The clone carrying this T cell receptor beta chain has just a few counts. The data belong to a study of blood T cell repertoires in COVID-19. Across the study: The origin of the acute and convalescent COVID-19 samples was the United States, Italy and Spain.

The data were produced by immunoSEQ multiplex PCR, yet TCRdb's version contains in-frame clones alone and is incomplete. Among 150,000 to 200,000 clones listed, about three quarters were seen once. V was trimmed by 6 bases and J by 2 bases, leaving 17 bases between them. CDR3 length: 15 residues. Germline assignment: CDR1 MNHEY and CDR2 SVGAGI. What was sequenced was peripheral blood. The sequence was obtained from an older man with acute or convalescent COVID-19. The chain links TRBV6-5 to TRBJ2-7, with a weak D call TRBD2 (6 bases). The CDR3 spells CASSQAGGRTYEQYF. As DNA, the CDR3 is TGTGCCAGCAGCCAAGCAGGAGGGAGGACCTACGAGCAGTACTTC.